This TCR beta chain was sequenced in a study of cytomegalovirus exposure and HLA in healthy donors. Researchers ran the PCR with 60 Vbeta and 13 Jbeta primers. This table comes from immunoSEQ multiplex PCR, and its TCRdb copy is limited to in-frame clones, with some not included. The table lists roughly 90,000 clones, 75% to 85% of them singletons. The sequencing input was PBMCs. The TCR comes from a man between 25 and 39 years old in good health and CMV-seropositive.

The CDR3 spells CAWSVGVDSNQPQHF. In nucleotides, the CDR3 is TGTGCCTGGAGTGTAGGGGTGGATAGCAATCAGCCCCAGCATTTT. The V call is TRBV30, the J call TRBJ1-5; TRBD1 is a possible D gene (5 bases). The CDR3 sequence is 15 residues long. Germline V gene data show CDR1 as GTSNPN and CDR2 as SVGIG (reference sequence). V was shortened by 0 bases and J by 0 bases, with 9 bases between the two germline ends.